This T cell receptor beta chain was sequenced for a study of neurological immune-mediated disorders (dated by TCRdb to 2018 to 2020). With respect to the entire study: Among the approximately 34 multiple sclerosis patients, relapsing-remitting MS accounted for about 31 and secondary progressive MS accounted for 3. Peripheral blood TCR-beta repertoires from patients with HTLV-I-associated myelopathy (HAM/TSP), patients with multiple sclerosis, and healthy controls were compared in the study using UMI-based sequencing. Longitudinal samples, technical triplicates and paired sorted CD4+ and CD8+ T-cell subsets, alongside PBMC samples, were included among the approximately 98 TCR-beta libraries. Of the roughly 71 subjects in the cohort, about 14 were HAM/TSP patients, roughly 35 were multiple sclerosis patients, and around 20 were healthy controls. General findings and caveats noted by the study authors: In phylogenetic analysis, the repertoires of 18 of 34 MS patients grouped into a cluster of related CDR3 sequences, which suggests a possible signature at the repertoire level. Across subjects, expanded clones never shared an identical CDR3 amino acid sequence, which suggests that the TCR-beta repertoires in every group were private. TCR clonal expansion was highest in HAM/TSP patients and lowest in MS patients, with MS patients falling below even healthy controls. The MS cluster was not associated with any clinical or MRI features, and the authors stated that larger cohorts are needed.

Unsorted PBMC libraries were generated from 2 million PBMCs stored in RNAlater at -80 °C until RNA extraction. Multiple sclerosis patients were enrolled in a US clinical protocol evaluating disease progression by magnetic resonance imaging. Peripheral blood was subjected to Ficoll-Hypaque density gradient centrifugation to isolate PBMCs, which were then cryopreserved in liquid nitrogen. cDNA was synthesized by template-switch 5'RACE using a primer carrying a 10-nucleotide random unique molecular identifier by which each TCR transcript was tagged. Over 190 million TCR-beta sequences, covering 15-18 subjects, were produced in each sequencing run. Total RNA was extracted with the RNeasy kit. The KAPA Real-time Library Amplification kit was used to amplify TCR-beta VDJ regions with primers targeting the TCR constant region and the 5'RACE anchor. Sample indexes and Illumina adaptors were added in a first PCR, after which library yield was increased in a second PCR. The roughly 650 bp TCR product was size-selected on a 2% E-gel SizeSelection system after Ampure bead purification. Library quality was checked on a Bioanalyzer, concentration was measured with Qubit, and libraries were quantified with the Kapa Library Quantification kit before pooling. Libraries were sequenced paired-end 2 x 150 bp on an Illumina HiSeq 2500. To increase sequence diversity, roughly 24-32% phiX was spiked into each library pool. Per the authors' processing: The quality-filtered reads were processed with the UMI-based MiGEC pipeline, whose error correction step removed more than 75% of the raw TCR sequences. VDJ genes were aligned to IMGT germline references, and each clonotype was defined by a unique CDR3 amino acid sequence together with V-J genes. Clonal expansion, Shannon diversity and CDR3 relatedness (CalcPairwiseDistances, ClusterSamples) were evaluated with VDJtools, and phylogenetic trees were built with CLCbio workbench. A clone was classed as expanded if it had 8 or more unique UMIs, a cutoff based on coefficient-of-variation modelling across technical triplicates. TCRdb ran its own pipeline on the public reads, namely fastp trimming at Q25 and MiXCR clone calling, and kept in-frame beta chains. Rows matching on CDR3 protein sequence are summarized as one entry with the most common DNA and genes. The V and J calls shown here were made by TCRdb, not taken from the authors' results. This sample has about 62,000 distinct CDR3 sequences in its table, and around 4.8% of those were observed once. 3.4% of the sample comes from the top ten.

This clonotype was observed many times. Its antigen has not been determined. No base quality values were provided; no much bigger clone lies one nucleotide off. Spanning cysteine to phenylalanine, the CDR3 consists of 16 amino acids. The kept DNA is CDR3 alone, 48 bases in frame from the first base. V trim: 3 bases; J trim: 3 bases; unmatched bases: 8. CDR1 and CDR2 are drawn from the germline V gene (reference sequence): LNHNV, YYDKDF. The clonotype comes from a woman in her 50s with multiple sclerosis. The sequence is built from TRBV15 and TRBJ1-5, with TRBD1 matching 7 junction bases. The sequenced sample was PBMCs. The DNA sequence follows: TGTGCCACCAGCAGGGGAGACAGGGAATTCAATCAGCCCCAGCATTTT. It codes for CATSRGDREFNQPQHF.